The clone carrying this T cell receptor beta chain turned up a few times. Its specificity is unknown. V shed 4 bases, J shed 4 bases, and the junction held 9 bases outside the gene matches. This CDR3 is 16 amino acids long. From germline, CDR1 is SGHRS and CDR2 YFSETQ. This sample was included in a study of response to subunit inactivated influenza vaccine. Findings and caveats of the study: There was a suggestion from the authors that each seasonal influenza vaccination recruits few new T cells.

TCRdb itself ran the RT-PCR reads through MiXCR, one entry per CDR3 protein. The sample contains hundreds of thousands of distinct CDR3 sequences, around 15% of which appear only once. The chain carries TRBV5-1 and TRBJ2-5; 11 positions agree with TRBD2. This sample comprised PBMCs from blood, obtained approximately 15 days before vaccination. The TCR was taken from a man in his forties or fifties who received an inactivated influenza vaccine. CDR3 protein: CASSTATSGKPETQYF. CDR3 DNA: TGCGCCAGCAGCACCGCGACTAGCGGGAAGCCAGAGACCCAGTACTTC.